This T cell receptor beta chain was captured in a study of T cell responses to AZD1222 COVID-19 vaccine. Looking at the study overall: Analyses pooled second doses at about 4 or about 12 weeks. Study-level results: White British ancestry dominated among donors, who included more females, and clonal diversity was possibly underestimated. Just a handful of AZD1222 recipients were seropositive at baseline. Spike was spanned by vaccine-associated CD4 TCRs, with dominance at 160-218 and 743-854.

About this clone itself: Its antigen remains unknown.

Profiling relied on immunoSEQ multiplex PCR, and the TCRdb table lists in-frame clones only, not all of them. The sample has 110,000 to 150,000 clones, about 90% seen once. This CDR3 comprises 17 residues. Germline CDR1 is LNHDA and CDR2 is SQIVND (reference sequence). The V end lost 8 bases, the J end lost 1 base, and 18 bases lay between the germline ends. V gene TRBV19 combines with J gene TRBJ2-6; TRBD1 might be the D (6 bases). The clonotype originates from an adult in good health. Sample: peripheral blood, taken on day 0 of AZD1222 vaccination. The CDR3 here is CASVDGQLLSGANVLTF. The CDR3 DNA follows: TGTGCCAGTGTGGATGGACAGTTGTTATCTGGGGCCAACGTCCTGACTTTC.